This passage covers 28 T cell receptor beta chains from one sample sequenced in a study of cytomegalovirus exposure and HLA in healthy donors. 13 Jbeta primers and 60 Vbeta primers were used for the PCR. Assay used: immunoSEQ multiplex PCR; TCRdb lists only in-frame clones, some missing. The sample includes about 140,000 clones, 65% to 85% of them seen just once. The sequenced material came from PBMCs. These receptors all come from a man aged 45-65 years in good health and CMV-seronegative.

This chain uses TRBV5-6 with TRBJ1-1, with 8 bases aligning to TRBD1. The CDR3 loop spans 13 amino acids. Germline V gene lookup returns CDR1 SGHDT and CDR2 YYEEEE. The J segment lost 8 bases and the V segment lost 5 bases, leaving 8 bases of the junction unmatched. CDR3 loop: CASSRQGLGEAFF. In DNA, the CDR3 is TGTGCCAGCAGTCGACAGGGGCTCGGGGAAGCTTTCTTT.

The chain has TRBV18 and TRBJ2-7; 10 positions agree with TRBD2. The CDR3 extends over 15 amino acids. Unmatched junction bases numbered 11, after V lost 8 bases and J lost 4 bases. Germline-derived CDR1 and CDR2 are KGHSH and LQKENI. The CDR3 DNA is TGTGCCAGCCCAACTGGACTAGCGGAGGGATACGAGCAGTACTTC. Protein product: CASPTGLAEGYEQYF.

This chain connects TRBV5-1 to TRBJ1-2; D ambiguous. The CDR3 has 13 residues. CDR1 is SGHRS and CDR2 is YFSETQ in the germline V gene. Trimming cost V 0 bases and J 7 bases, with 10 bases left between them. For the CDR3, the DNA is TGCGCCAGCAGCTTGGAAGCGGTCGGTGGCTACACCTTC. Translated: CASSLEAVGGYTF. Full variable domain (missing parts from reference TRBV5-1 and TRBJ1-2): KAGVTQTPRYLIKTRGQQVTLSCSPISGHRSVSWYQQTPGQGLQFLFEYFSETQRNKGNFPGRFSGRQFSNSRSEMNVSTLELGDSALYLCASSLEAVGGYTFGSGTRLTVV.

In this sample, this clone turned up once. CDR3 nucleotides: TGTGCCAGCAGCCAACTAGACAGCACTGAAGCTTTCTTT. It translates to CASSQLDSTEAFF. The chain employs TRBV4-2 and TRBJ1-1, with a tentative D call TRBD1 (5 bases). Germline V gives CDR1 LGHNA, CDR2 YNFKEQ. The CDR3 runs to 13 residues. V was pared by 2 bases and J by 4 bases, with 8 bases between.

The V and J genes are TRBV5-1 and TRBJ2-3; D is perhaps TRBD2 (6 bases). The CDR3 is 16 residues long. V lost 4 bases and J lost 4, with 19 bases in between. Germline CDR1 SGHRS, CDR2 YFSETQ. CDR3 in amino acids: CASSIGEVRVADTQYF. CDR3 bases: TGCGCCAGCAGCATCGGGGAGGTACGTGTAGCAGATACGCAGTATTTT.

The rearrangement links TRBV27 to TRBJ2-7; a possible D gene is TRBD2 (6 bases). The CDR3 is made up of 15 amino acids. CDR1 is MNHEY and CDR2 is SMNVEV in the germline V gene (reference sequence). V was cut by 7 bases and J by 2 bases, with 18 bases left in between. In nucleotides, the CDR3 is TGTGCCAGCACTCCAAGACTGGGACTTACCTACGAGCAGTACTTC. This translates into CASTPRLGLTYEQYF.

The genes are TRBV29-1 and TRBJ2-7; no reliable D call. The CDR3 loop spans 14 amino acids. Germline V gene data show CDR1 as SQVTM and CDR2 as ANQGSEA. Trimming shortened V by 5 bases and J by 0 bases, and 14 bases separated the two germline ends. This CDR3 reads CSVLSPRTSYEQYF. The CDR3 region has the DNA TGCAGCGTTCTAAGCCCAAGAACCTCCTACGAGCAGTACTTC.

This clone was counted a single time. V usage is TRBV6-1 and J usage is TRBJ2-3; 11 positions match TRBD2. The V gene's germline CDR1 is MNHNS and CDR2 SASEGT. Trimming at V came to 8 bases and at J to 7 bases, leaving 8 bases not matched to a gene. The CDR3 is 14 residues long. This CDR3 is CASRPGLAVYTQYF. The CDR3 DNA reads as TGTGCCAGCCGGCCGGGACTAGCGGTGTATACGCAGTATTTT.

About this clone itself: One end of the junction varies from germline; a read error may be responsible. V is TRBV14 and J is TRBJ1-1; 10 bases match TRBD1. The CDR3 loop spans 17 amino acids. In germline, CDR1 is SGHDN, CDR2 FVKESK. The CDR3 here is CASSHSLPGQGNAEAFF. As DNA, the CDR3 is TGTGCCAGCAGCCATTCTTTACCGGGACAGGGGAACGCTGAAGCTTTCTTT.

The rearrangement links TRBV25-1 to TRBJ2-7, with 12 bases identical to TRBD1. CDR1 is MGHDK, CDR2 SYGVNS, per germline. The CDR3 has 16 amino acids. With V trimmed by 3 bases and J by 7 bases, 10 bases remained unmatched. The CDR3 loop reads CASSEFPGQGAREQYF. CDR3 DNA: TGTGCCAGCAGTGAGTTCCCGGGACAGGGGGCGAGGGAGCAGTACTTC.

Points on this clone: Distinct nucleotide sequences in the sample also encode this CDR3. The rearrangement joins TRBV5-1 to TRBJ2-5; TRBD2 matches 11 bases. The germline CDR1 and CDR2 sequences are SGHRS and YFSETQ. CDR3 size: 15 residues. The junction had 4 bases not matched to a gene; V was cut back by 4 bases and J by 2 bases. Here the CDR3 reads CASSLGLAVQETQYF. Written as DNA, the CDR3 is TGCGCCAGCAGCCTGGGACTAGCGGTTCAAGAGACCCAGTACTTC.

CDR3 protein: CASSRDSSNPATNEKLFF. In nucleotides, the CDR3 is TGTGCCAGCAGCAGAGACAGCTCCAACCCTGCAACTAATGAAAAACTGTTTTTT. V and J are TRBV5-4 and TRBJ1-4, with a weak D call TRBD1 (5 bases). Germline V lookup: CDR1 SGHNT, CDR2 YYREEE (reference sequence). This CDR3 has 18 amino acids. With 4 bases removed from V and 0 bases from J, the gap between germline ends came to 19 bases.

The chain recombines TRBV28 with TRBJ1-6; 10 nucleotides match TRBD1. The CDR3 has 14 amino acids. The junction had 3 bases not matched to a gene; V was cut back by 6 bases and J by 7 bases. Germline V lookup: CDR1 MDHEN, CDR2 SYDVKM. CDR3 in DNA: TGTGCCAGCAGCCCGGGACAGGGGAATTCACCCCTCCACTTT. Its protein is CASSPGQGNSPLHF.

CDR3 residues: CASSFTSTGASGNTIYF. DNA for the CDR3: TGTGCCAGCAGTTTTACCTCGACAGGAGCCTCTGGAAACACCATATATTTT. The chain uses TRBV28 and TRBJ1-3, with a possible D match to TRBD1 (6 bases). Germline CDR1 MDHEN, CDR2 SYDVKM. The CDR3 length is 17 residues. V lost 3 bases and J 0 bases, leaving 15 bases between the germline ends.

The chain is built from TRBV7-3 and TRBJ1-2; TRBD1 aligns across 8 bases. The CDR3 is 16 amino acids. V lost 2 bases and J lost 4; bases outside the gene matches: 9. Per the germline V gene, CDR1 is SGHTA and CDR2 is FQGTGA. CDR3 protein: CASSLGPQGAGYGYTF. The CDR3 region has the DNA TGTGCCAGCAGCTTAGGCCCCCAGGGGGCCGGCTATGGCTACACCTTC.

This clone has only a few counts. The V and J genes are TRBV20-1 and TRBJ2-7; 8 bases fit TRBD1. With 6 bases clipped from V and 6 bases from J, the junction kept 4 bases outside the gene matches. CDR3 size: 11 residues. Germline CDR1 and CDR2: DFQATT and SNEGSKA (reference sequence). DNA for the CDR3: TGCAGTGCAACGGACAGGGTCGAGCAGTACTTC. Protein: CSATDRVEQYF.

Here the CDR3 DNA reads TGTGCCAGCTCACCGAAGACAGCGATCTCCTACGAGCAGTACTTC. It is translated as CASSPKTAISYEQYF. The gene calls are TRBV18 and TRBJ2-7, with a weak D call TRBD1 (5 bases). The CDR3 runs 15 residues. The germline V gene has CDR1 KGHSH and CDR2 LQKENI. V was pared by 3 bases and J by 0 bases, with 12 bases between. Supplemented by reference TRBV18 and TRBJ2-7, the full variable domain reads NAGVMQNPRHLVRRRGQEARLRCSPMKGHSHVYWYRQLPEEGLKFMVYLQKENIIDESGMPKERFSAEFPKEGPSILRIQQVVRGDSAAYFCASSPKTAISYEQYFGPGTRLTVT.

The chain joins TRBV19 to TRBJ2-1; the D gene is possibly TRBD2 (6 bases). Germline V gene sequence: CDR1 LNHDA, CDR2 SQIVND (reference sequence). The CDR3 loop spans 15 amino acids. Trimming took 7 bases from V and 5 from J, leaving 18 bases between them. The CDR3, as DNA: TGTGCCAGTAATAAGTGGTCGGGGGTTAACAATGAGCAGTTCTTC. Its protein is CASNKWSGVNNEQFF. The entire variable domain, with the rest obtained from reference TRBV19 and TRBJ2-1, is as follows: DGGITQSPKYLFRKEGQNVTLSCEQNLNHDAMYWYRQDPGQGLRLIYYSQIVNDFQKGDIAEGYSVSREKKESFPLTVTSAQKNPTAFYLCASNKWSGVNNEQFFGPGTRLTVL.

This chain connects TRBV15 to TRBJ2-7; D is uncertain. The CDR3 has 15 residues. The germline V gene encodes CDR1 LNHNV and CDR2 YYDKDF (reference sequence). The ends were cut back, 0 bases at V and 3 bases at J, with 12 bases in the middle. The CDR3: CATSRDSGSDYEQYF. For the CDR3, the DNA is TGTGCCACCAGCAGAGATTCGGGTTCGGACTACGAGCAGTACTTC. Together with reference TRBV15 and TRBJ2-7, the CDR3 gives the full variable domain: DAMVIQNPRYQVTQFGKPVTLSCSQTLNHNVMYWYQQKSSQAPKLLFHYYDKDFNNEADTPDNFQSRRPNTSFCFLDIRSPGLGDTAMYLCATSRDSGSDYEQYFGPGTRLTVT.

This chain connects TRBV19 to TRBJ2-3, with 11 bases that match TRBD2. There are 14 residues in the CDR3. Germline-derived CDR1 and CDR2 are LNHDA and SQIVND (reference sequence). Trimming removed 10 bases from V and 3 bases from J; junction bases left unmatched: 6. In nucleotides, the CDR3 is TGTGCCACTCTAGCGGGAGGAGTGACAGATACGCAGTATTTT. Protein sequence: CATLAGGVTDTQYF.

V and J are TRBV2 and TRBJ1-5, with D possibly matching TRBD1 (5 bases). The germline V gene encodes CDR1 SNHLY and CDR2 FYNNEI. V dropped 5 bases and J dropped 6 bases, with 11 bases sitting between them. The CDR3 spans 13 residues. The CDR3 here is CASSRETGQPQHF. CDR3 DNA sequence: TGTGCCAGCAGTCGAGAAACAGGTCAGCCCCAGCATTTT.

This chain links TRBV28 with TRBJ1-5; D is uncertain. The CDR3 has 14 residues. Germline V lookup: CDR1 MDHEN, CDR2 SYDVKM. With 7 bases removed from V and 1 base from J, the gap between germline ends came to 11 bases. The CDR3 nucleotides are TGTGCCAGCACCGAGACGGGGAGCAATCAGCCCCAGCATTTT. Encoded protein: CASTETGSNQPQHF.

This clone was seen a handful of times. This rearrangement joins TRBV29-1 to TRBJ1-2; no clear D. This CDR3 region has 12 residues. Trimming removed 4 bases at V and 4 bases at J, with 10 bases between. CDR1 is SQVTM and CDR2 is ANQGSEA in the germline V gene. CDR3 nucleotide sequence: TGCAGCGTTGTTGGCCAGGCCTATGGCTACACCTTC. It specifies CSVVGQAYGYTF.

This rearrangement joins TRBV5-6 to TRBJ1-2; TRBD1 agrees at 10 bases. CDR3 length: 14 residues. V lost 4 bases, J lost 13 bases, and 13 bases stayed unmatched. Germline CDR1 and CDR2: SGHDT and YYEEEE. CDR3 sequence reads: CASSPDRGRPWSTF. The DNA of the CDR3 is TGTGCCAGCAGCCCGGACAGGGGGAGACCGTGGAGCACCTTC.

The chain couples TRBV7-9 to TRBJ1-2; 7 nucleotides line up with TRBD1. V lost 5 bases, J lost 3 bases, and 12 bases stayed unmatched. CDR3 length: 16 amino acids. Germline loops: CDR1 SEHNR, CDR2 FQNEAQ (reference sequence). Written as DNA, the CDR3 is TGTGCCAGCAGCCCGACAGGGTCCAGATTCGACTATGGCTACACCTTC. It encodes CASSPTGSRFDYGYTF.

The chain is built from TRBV5-1 and TRBJ2-3; 10 nucleotides match TRBD1. The CDR3 has 17 residues. The V segment lost 2 bases and the J segment 4 bases; nucleotides outside the gene matches: 10. Germline CDR1 reads SGHRS; CDR2 reads YFSETQ. CDR3 sequence reads: CASSFRTGGQRADTQYF. In nucleotides, the CDR3 is TGCGCCAGCAGCTTCAGGACAGGGGGTCAGAGAGCAGATACGCAGTATTTT.

The chain has TRBV7-9 and TRBJ2-1, with 13 bases aligning to TRBD2. J gave up 9 bases and V 2 bases, and 10 bases lay outside the gene matches. Germline CDR1 reads SEHNR; CDR2 reads FQNEAQ (reference sequence). This CDR3 has 17 amino acids. CDR3 amino acids: CASSLWTSGSSTGEQFF. DNA of the CDR3: TGTGCCAGCAGCTTATGGACTAGCGGGAGTTCGACGGGTGAGCAGTTCTTC.

The V call is TRBV28, the J call TRBJ1-2; 7 bases are a match to TRBD1. The ends lost 2 bases at V and 1 base at J; junction bases unmatched: 4. This CDR3 is 15 amino acids long. Per germline, CDR1 MDHEN and CDR2 SYDVKM. The CDR3 nucleotides read TGTGCCAGCAGTTTACCCAGGGGGATTAACTATGGCTACACCTTC. Its translation: CASSLPRGINYGYTF.